The 5 T cell receptor beta chains reported below all come from one sample, sequenced in a study of human T cells and chemical hapten exposure. From the 5' RACE reads, TCRdb called clonotypes with MiXCR, one entry per CDR3 protein. Here the sample spans roughly 81,000 distinct CDR3 sequences, around a sixth being singletons. Total RNA extraction was carried out from unfractionated whole blood. The receptors derive from a female donor in good health.

The table lists this clonotype with a few counts. CDR3: CSASRGQRQPQHF. CDR3 sequence (DNA): TGCAGTGCTAGTAGGGGGCAGAGGCAGCCCCAGCATTTT. This rearrangement joins TRBV20-1 to TRBJ1-5; 7 bases fit TRBD1. Germline values: CDR1 DFQATT, CDR2 SNEGSKA (reference sequence). Trimming at V came to 3 bases and at J to 7 bases, leaving 6 bases not matched to a gene. The CDR3 totals 13 residues.

Only a few counts were recorded for this clonotype. DNA for the CDR3: TGTGCCAGCAGAAAGGGACGGCCAGGGTCTGAGACCCAGTACTTC. Its translation: CASRKGRPGSETQYF. The chain combines TRBV12-3 or TRBV12-4 with TRBJ2-5, with D perhaps matching TRBD1 or TRBD2 (5 bases each). CDR3 length: 15 residues. With 6 bases removed from V and 5 bases from J, the gap between germline ends came to 19 bases.

The genes are TRBV7-8 and TRBJ1-5; D gene uncertain. The CDR3 length is 14 residues. V was trimmed by 3 bases and J by 9 bases, leaving 15 bases between them. CDR1 is SGHVS and CDR2 is FQNEAQ in the germline V gene. The CDR3 region is CASSLDLQGRPQHF. Here the CDR3 DNA reads TGTGCCAGCAGCTTGGACCTTCAAGGGAGGCCCCAGCATTTT.

This clonotype was counted at least ten times. The genes are TRBV12-3 or TRBV12-4 and TRBJ1-2; D not resolved. CDR3 length equals 13 residues. The V gene lost 4 bases and the J gene lost 5 bases, with 11 bases spanning the gap. This CDR3 is CASSYAAGYGYTF. The DNA of the CDR3 is TGTGCCAGCAGTTACGCAGCGGGTTATGGCTACACCTTC.

This chain links TRBV5-1 with TRBJ2-3; 8 bases agree with TRBD2. Per germline, CDR1 SGHRS and CDR2 YFSETQ. The CDR3 spans 14 residues. Trimming took 5 bases from V and 1 from J; bases not matched to a gene: 3. Here the CDR3 DNA reads TGCGCCAGCAGGTTGACTAGCGGCACAGATACGCAGTATTTT. Amino acids: CASRLTSGTDTQYF.